This record looks at one T cell receptor beta chain sequence and its context. This specimen belongs to a study of blood T cell repertoires in COVID-19. Study context: Sample material is recorded as cDNA or gDNA derived from T cells, B-cell-depleted T cells, or PBMCs.

The germline CDR1 and CDR2 sequences are DFQATT and SNEGSKA (reference sequence). There are 11 residues in the CDR3. V shed 6 bases and J shed 6 bases, with 11 bases lying between them. Measured with immunoSEQ multiplex PCR; TCRdb has only the in-frame clones, and not every one. The table includes 130,000 to 150,000 clones, 80% to 90% detected once. Source material: peripheral blood. The rearrangement uses TRBV20-1 and TRBJ1-2; D unclear. This TCR derives from a woman aged 50 to 60 with acute or convalescent COVID-19. As DNA, the CDR3 is TGCAGTGCCAACGAACAGAATGGCTACACCTTC. Its protein product is CSANEQNGYTF.